This TCR beta chain comes out of a study of blood T cell repertoires in COVID-19. Overall study context: T cells, B-cell-depleted T cells, or PBMCs supplied cDNA or gDNA.

Clones were read by immunoSEQ multiplex PCR, and TCRdb kept only the in-frame ones, dropping some. The table records some 78,000 clones, roughly 85% of them present only once. Germline loops: CDR1 SGHTA, CDR2 FQGNSA. There are 11 residues in the CDR3. This receptor was obtained from a man between 45 and 60 years old with active or convalescent COVID-19. V and J are TRBV7-2 and TRBJ2-6; D not certain. Sequencing used peripheral blood. The CDR3 protein is CAFLGANVLTF. In DNA, the CDR3 is TGTGCTTTTCTTGGGGCCAACGTCCTGACTTTC.